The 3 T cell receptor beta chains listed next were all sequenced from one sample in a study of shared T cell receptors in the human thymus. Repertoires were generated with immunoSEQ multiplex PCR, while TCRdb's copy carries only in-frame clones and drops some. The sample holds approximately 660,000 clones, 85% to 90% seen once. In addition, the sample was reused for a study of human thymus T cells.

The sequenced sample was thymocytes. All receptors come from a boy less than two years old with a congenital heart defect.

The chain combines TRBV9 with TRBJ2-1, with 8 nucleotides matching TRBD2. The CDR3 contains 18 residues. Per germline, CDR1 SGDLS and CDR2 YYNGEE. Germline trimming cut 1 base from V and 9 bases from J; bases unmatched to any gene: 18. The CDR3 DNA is TGTGCCAGCAGCGTACTCCCGCAGGGGAGCGGGAGAGAATGTGAGCAGTTCTTC. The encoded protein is CASSVLPQGSGRECEQFF.

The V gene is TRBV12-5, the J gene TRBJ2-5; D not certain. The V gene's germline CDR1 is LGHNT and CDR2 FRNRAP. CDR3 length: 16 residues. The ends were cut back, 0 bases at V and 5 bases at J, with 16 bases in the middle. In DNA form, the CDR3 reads TGTGCTAGTGGTTTGGTACTCGGCGGCTTGGTGGAGACCCAGTACTTC. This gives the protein CASGLVLGGLVETQYF.

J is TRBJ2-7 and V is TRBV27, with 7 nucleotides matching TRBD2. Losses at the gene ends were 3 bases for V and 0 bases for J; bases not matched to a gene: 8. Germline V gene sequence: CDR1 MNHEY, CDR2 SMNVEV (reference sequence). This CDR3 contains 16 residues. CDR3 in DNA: TGTGCCAGCAGTTTCAGTCGGAGCGGGACCTCCTACGAGCAGTACTTC. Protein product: CASSFSRSGTSYEQYF.